This entry lists 29 T cell receptor beta chains sequenced from one sample in a study of T cells in Graves' hyperthyroidism and ophthalmopathy. Amplification yielded TCR beta CDR3 regions, with RNA transcripts as the source. The HTBI primer set drove a first-round RT-PCR of the TCR CDR3. Each CDR3 protein is one row after TCRdb ran MiXCR on the multiplex PCR reads. The table records just under 750,000 distinct CDR3 sequences, approximately 40% of them present only once. The specimen sequenced was blood. These receptors were obtained from a middle-aged woman with Graves' hyperthyroidism.

Concerning this clonotype itself: A read error is possible here, since a much larger clone lies one base away. The CDR3 does not end in the conserved phenylalanine or tryptophan, so this is likely a read error. The chain uses TRBV7-9 and TRBJ2-7, with no clear D. CDR1 and CDR2 (germline): SEHNR, FQNEAQ (reference sequence). The CDR3 loop spans 12 amino acids. Trimming removed 3 bases at V and 7 bases at J, with 10 bases between. The CDR3 sequence: CASSLVMGEQYL. The CDR3 coding sequence is TGTGCCAGCAGCTTGGTAATGGGGGAGCAGTACTTG.

This clonotype was observed a single time. The V gene is TRBV6-1, the J gene TRBJ2-2; D is unresolved. Germline loops: CDR1 MNHNS, CDR2 SASEGT. Trimming removed 6 bases from V and 6 bases from J, with 11 bases in between. This CDR3 region has 13 residues. CDR3 amino acids: CASSWAWPGELFF. The CDR3 DNA follows: TGTGCCAGCAGCTGGGCGTGGCCCGGGGAGCTGTTTTTT.

J is TRBJ2-5 and V is TRBV10-2, with 8 positions matching TRBD2. The trim removed 6 bases at V and 3 bases at J, leaving 3 bases unmatched. Germline V lookup: CDR1 WSHSY, CDR2 SAAADI. The CDR3 is 13 amino acids. The CDR3 protein is CASRTGGKETQYF. CDR3 nucleotide sequence: TGCGCCAGCAGAACGGGGGGGAAAGAGACCCAGTACTTC.

Comments on this clonotype: One base away lies a much larger clone, so this may be a sequencing read error. In this CDR3 the conserved last residue, phenylalanine or tryptophan, is missing, so a read error is likely. The chain recombines TRBV10-3 with TRBJ2-5; D tentatively fits TRBD1 or TRBD2 (6 bases each). CDR1 and CDR2 from the germline V gene are ENHRY and SYGVKD. This CDR3 is 14 amino acids long. V was trimmed by 3 bases and J by 4 bases, leaving 12 bases between them. Here the CDR3 reads CAISDRGRGETQYL. The CDR3 bases are TGTGCCATCAGTGACCGGGGGCGAGGAGAGACCCAGTACCTC.

This clonotype was detected many times. The J gene is TRBJ2-7, the V gene TRBV7-2; 8 bases align to TRBD2. This CDR3 has 16 amino acids. Trimming removed 5 bases from V and 3 bases from J; junction bases left unmatched: 12. Looked up from germline, CDR1 is SGHTA and CDR2 is FQGNSA. CDR3 nucleotides: TGTGCCAGCAGCCAAGCGGGGGCAGGGACGGTCTACGAGCAGTACTTC. Translated, it gives CASSQAGAGTVYEQYF.

This clonotype has only a few counts. V and J are TRBV6-1 and TRBJ2-2; D not resolved. The CDR3 sequence is 14 residues long. The germline V and J ends were trimmed by 8 bases and 6 bases, with 16 bases remaining between them. CDR1 MNHNS and CDR2 SASEGT come from the germline V gene. As DNA, the CDR3 is TGTGCCAGCCGACTTAGCAATGATGCCGGGGAGCTGTTTTTT. Its translation is CASRLSNDAGELFF.

Notes on this clonotype: The junction differs from germline at one of its ends, possibly a read error. The chain couples TRBV13 to TRBJ1-6; unclear D gene. Per the germline V gene, CDR1 is PRHDT and CDR2 is FYEKMQ (reference sequence). This CDR3 contains 12 residues. The CDR3, as DNA: TGTGCCAGCAGCCCATACAGTGGGGTAACCTTTTTT. It yields the protein CASSPYSGVTFF.

The chain recombines TRBV7-9 with TRBJ1-4; no firm D call. Looked up from germline, CDR1 is SEHNR and CDR2 is FQNEAQ (reference sequence). Trimming cost V 7 bases and J 2 bases, with 11 bases left between them. CDR3 size: 14 residues. The CDR3 region has the DNA TGTGCCAGCACCATATCGGGGACTAATGAAAAACTGTTTTTT. The encoded protein is CASTISGTNEKLFF.

In its sample, this clonotype was seen many times. The rearrangement joins TRBV7-2 to TRBJ1-1; 7 nucleotides align to TRBD1. J lost 2 bases, V lost 5 bases, and 5 bases had no gene match. CDR1 and CDR2 (germline): SGHTA, FQGNSA. This CDR3 is 14 amino acids long. CDR3 nucleotide sequence: TGTGCCAGCAGCCCAGGACAGGCAAACACTGAAGCTTTCTTT. The encoded protein is CASSPGQANTEAFF.

This clonotype was counted ten times or more. This chain uses TRBV24-1 with TRBJ2-5, with D perhaps TRBD2 (7 bases). The CDR3 is 15 amino acids. Trimming removed 9 bases at V and 3 bases at J, with 19 bases between. The germline gives CDR1 KGHDR, CDR2 SFDVKD. CDR3 loop: CATAYQAGHKETQYF. CDR3 DNA sequence: TGTGCCACCGCATACCAAGCGGGACACAAAGAGACCCAGTACTTC.

This clonotype was counted a few times. This rearrangement joins TRBV19 to TRBJ2-2; D not certain. Germline loops: CDR1 LNHDA, CDR2 SQIVND (reference sequence). This CDR3 spans 14 amino acids. Between the trimmed V and J ends, which lost 3 bases and 2 bases, there was a span of 7 bases. CDR3 nucleotide sequence: TGTGCCAGTAGTATGGCGGCTAACACCGGGGAGCTGTTTTTT. It codes for CASSMAANTGELFF. Based on the CDR3 plus reference TRBV19 and TRBJ2-2, the full variable domain is DGGITQSPKYLFRKEGQNVTLSCEQNLNHDAMYWYRQDPGQGLRLIYYSQIVNDFQKGDIAEGYSVSREKKESFPLTVTSAQKNPTAFYLCASSMAANTGELFFGEGSRLTVL.

The chain uses TRBV9 and TRBJ2-7; D not resolved. The V gene's germline CDR1 is SGDLS and CDR2 YYNGEE. The germline V and J ends were trimmed by 4 bases and 3 bases, with 20 bases remaining between them. The CDR3 spans 16 residues. The CDR3, as DNA: TGTGCCAGCAGCCCCGATCGAGACTTGCGCGTCTACGAGCAGTACTTC. Encoded protein: CASSPDRDLRVYEQYF.

This clonotype was seen repeatedly, ten times or more. V is TRBV20-1 and J is TRBJ1-1; a possible D gene is TRBD1 (6 bases). Germline V lookup: CDR1 DFQATT, CDR2 SNEGSKA (reference sequence). The CDR3 totals 11 residues. V was pared by 5 bases and J by 7 bases, with 11 bases between. Here the CDR3 reads CSAWTDHEAFF. DNA for the CDR3: TGCAGTGCTTGGACAGATCATGAAGCTTTCTTT.

This clonotype was recorded many times. The J gene is TRBJ1-1, the V gene TRBV7-2; D perhaps matches TRBD1 (5 bases). This CDR3 contains 14 residues. Trimming shortened V by 2 bases and J by 3 bases, and 10 bases separated the two germline ends. Germline CDR1 SGHTA, CDR2 FQGNSA. As DNA, the CDR3 is TGTGCCAGCAGCTTACGACAGAGGTACACTGAAGCTTTCTTT. Encoded protein: CASSLRQRYTEAFF.

V usage is TRBV7-9 and J usage is TRBJ1-6; a weak D match, TRBD1 (6 bases). Germline loops: CDR1 SEHNR, CDR2 FQNEAQ (reference sequence). The V and J ends lost 6 bases and 7 bases respectively, with 16 bases between them. The CDR3 contains 15 residues. The CDR3 loop is CASRPRGDINSPLHF. The CDR3 DNA reads as TGTGCCAGCAGACCCAGGGGTGACATAAATTCACCCCTCCACTTT.

The genes are TRBV24-1 and TRBJ2-6; no firm D call. Germline V lookup: CDR1 KGHDR, CDR2 SFDVKD. This CDR3 region has 14 residues. V was trimmed by 5 bases and J by 4 bases, leaving 8 bases between them. Here the CDR3 reads CATSAISGANVLTF. DNA of the CDR3: TGTGCCACCAGTGCCATTAGCGGGGCCAACGTCCTGACTTTC.

The CDR3 is CATSDPKKPQHF. In DNA form, the CDR3 reads TGTGCCACCAGTGACCCCAAAAAGCCCCAGCATTTT. The chain combines TRBV24-1 with TRBJ1-5, with unresolved D. CDR1 is KGHDR, CDR2 SFDVKD, per germline. This CDR3 is 12 amino acids long. The V gene lost 4 bases and the J gene lost 8 bases, with 8 bases spanning the gap.

V gene TRBV12-3 or TRBV12-4 combines with J gene TRBJ2-3; maybe TRBD1 (5 bases). With 3 bases removed from V and 4 bases from J, the gap between germline ends came to 17 bases. CDR3 length: 16 amino acids. CDR3: CASSFAGAVGSDTQYF. Written as DNA, the CDR3 is TGTGCCAGCAGTTTCGCTGGGGCGGTAGGTTCAGATACGCAGTATTTT.

Points on this clonotype: A read error may be the cause here, since a much bigger clone is one base away. The chain uses TRBV14 and TRBJ2-2, with D perhaps being TRBD1 or TRBD2 (6 bases each). Germline CDR1 is SGHDN and CDR2 is FVKESK. The CDR3 is made up of 13 amino acids. The CDR3 protein is CASSRQVGGELLF. Written as DNA, the CDR3 is TGTGCCAGCAGCCGACAGGTTGGCGGGGAGCTGCTTTTT.

This clonotype was seen only a few times. The chain has TRBV5-5 and TRBJ1-2; D gene ambiguous. Germline CDR1 is SGHKS and CDR2 is YYEKEE (reference sequence). The CDR3 sequence is 18 residues long. Trimming took 1 base from V and 1 from J, leaving 20 bases between them. The CDR3 sequence is CASSLSGVAGTLNYGYTF. As DNA, the CDR3 is TGTGCCAGCAGCTTGAGTGGGGTCGCAGGAACTCTTAACTATGGCTACACCTTC.

This clonotype was observed many times. This rearrangement joins TRBV20-1 to TRBJ2-5; D might be TRBD1 or TRBD2, each matching 5 bases. Trimming took off 6 bases at V and 2 bases at J, with 22 bases between the two ends. The CDR3 extends over 16 amino acids. CDR1 is DFQATT and CDR2 is SNEGSKA in the germline V gene (reference sequence). The DNA of the CDR3 is TGCAGTGCCAAGCCTACCCGGGACGGAACGCAAGAGACCCAGTACTTC. This gives the protein CSAKPTRDGTQETQYF.

The table lists this clonotype with a few counts. The rearrangement joins TRBV6-5 to TRBJ2-5; no clear D gene. The V end was cut by 2 bases, the J end by 7 bases, with 8 bases between. Per germline, CDR1 MNHEY and CDR2 SVGAGI. This CDR3 contains 12 residues. Here the CDR3 reads CASSYQDGTQYF. The DNA of the CDR3 is TGTGCCAGCAGTTACCAAGACGGGACCCAGTACTTC.

This chain connects TRBV6-5 to TRBJ1-5, with D maybe TRBD1 (5 bases). The CDR3 has 13 amino acids. Germline loops: CDR1 MNHEY, CDR2 SVGAGI. V lost 10 bases and J lost 3, with 13 bases in between. This chain's CDR3 is CATQQGYNQPQHF. In nucleotides, the CDR3 is TGTGCCACTCAGCAGGGTTACAATCAGCCCCAGCATTTT.

This chain joins TRBV10-1 and TRBJ2-7; 12 nucleotides line up with TRBD2. The CDR3 is made up of 16 amino acids. The V and J ends lost 0 bases and 7 bases, in that order; junction bases with no gene match: 7. Germline loops: CDR1 WNHNN, CDR2 SYGVQD (reference sequence). The CDR3 sequence is CASSESTSGGLLEQYF. CDR3 in DNA: TGCGCCAGCAGTGAGTCGACTAGCGGGGGACTGCTGGAGCAGTACTTC.

The chain has TRBV20-1 and TRBJ2-7; either TRBD1 or TRBD2 may supply D (5 bases each). The germline gives CDR1 DFQATT, CDR2 SNEGSKA (reference sequence). Trimming pared 0 bases from V and 1 base from J, leaving 10 bases between. This CDR3 has 14 amino acids. CDR3 nucleotides: TGCAGTGCTAGAGACGGGACGGGATCCTACGAGCAGTACTTC. Amino acids: CSARDGTGSYEQYF.

This clonotype was seen repeatedly, ten times or more. The rearrangement uses TRBV7-2 and TRBJ2-7, with TRBD2 matching over 11 bases. The V and J ends lost 6 bases and 6 bases, in that order; junction bases with no gene match: 4. Germline V CDR1 and CDR2: SGHTA, FQGNSA. The CDR3 runs 13 residues. The CDR3 DNA reads as TGTGCCAGCAGGATAGCGGGAGGGCTCGAGCAGTACTTC. Translating it yields CASRIAGGLEQYF.

This chain connects TRBV5-1 to TRBJ2-2, with D perhaps assigned TRBD1 or TRBD2 (5 bases each). Trimming shortened V by 4 bases and J by 4 bases, and 17 bases separated the two germline ends. Germline values: CDR1 SGHRS, CDR2 YFSETQ. The CDR3 spans 16 residues. The CDR3 DNA sequence: TGCGCCAGCAGCCAACCGGTCGGGGCTGGCACCGGGGAGCTGTTTTTT. It is translated as CASSQPVGAGTGELFF.

A word on this clonotype: At one end, the junction sequence differs from germline, possibly due to a read error. This chain connects TRBV7-2 to TRBJ1-1; no firm D call. CDR1 SGHTA and CDR2 FQGNSA come from the germline V gene. The CDR3 runs to 13 residues. CDR3 loop: CASSLTGNTEASF. The CDR3 coding sequence is TGTGCCAGCAGCTTGACGGGGAACACTGAAGCTTCCTTT.

The rearrangement uses TRBV6-5 and TRBJ1-3, with D perhaps matching TRBD1 (5 bases). Germline lookup yields CDR1 MNHEY and CDR2 SVGAGI. The ends were cut back, 2 bases at V and 7 bases at J, with 12 bases in the middle. The CDR3 has 14 amino acids. The CDR3 DNA is TGTGCCAGCAGTTACCCCGGGACGGCGAACACCATATATTTT. Translated: CASSYPGTANTIYF.